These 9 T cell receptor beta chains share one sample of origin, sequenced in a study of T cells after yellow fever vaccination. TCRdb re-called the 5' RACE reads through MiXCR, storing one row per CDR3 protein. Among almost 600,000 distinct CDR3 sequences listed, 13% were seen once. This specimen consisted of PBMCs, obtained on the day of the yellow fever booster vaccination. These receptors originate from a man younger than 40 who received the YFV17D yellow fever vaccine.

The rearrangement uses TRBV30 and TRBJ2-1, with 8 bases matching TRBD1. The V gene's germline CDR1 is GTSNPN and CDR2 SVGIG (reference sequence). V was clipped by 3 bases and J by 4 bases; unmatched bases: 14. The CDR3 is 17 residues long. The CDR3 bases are TGTGCCTGGAGGAAGGACAGGGTCCCTTCTCCATACAATGAGCAGTTCTTC. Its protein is CAWRKDRVPSPYNEQFF.

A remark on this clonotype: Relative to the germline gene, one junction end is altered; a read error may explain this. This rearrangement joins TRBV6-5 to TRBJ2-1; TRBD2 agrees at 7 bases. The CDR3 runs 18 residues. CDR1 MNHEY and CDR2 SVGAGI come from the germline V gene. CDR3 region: CASSYSNPGLPSSNEQFF. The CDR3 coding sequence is TGTGCCAGCAGTTACTCGAACCCGGGACTACCTTCCTCCAATGAGCAGTTCTTC.

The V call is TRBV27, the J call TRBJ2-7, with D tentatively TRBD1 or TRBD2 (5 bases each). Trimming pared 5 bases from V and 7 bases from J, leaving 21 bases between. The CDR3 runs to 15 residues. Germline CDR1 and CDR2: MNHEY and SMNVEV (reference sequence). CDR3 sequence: CASSQLGTALREQYF. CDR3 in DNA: TGTGCCAGCAGTCAACTAGGGACCGCACTACGGGAGCAGTACTTC.

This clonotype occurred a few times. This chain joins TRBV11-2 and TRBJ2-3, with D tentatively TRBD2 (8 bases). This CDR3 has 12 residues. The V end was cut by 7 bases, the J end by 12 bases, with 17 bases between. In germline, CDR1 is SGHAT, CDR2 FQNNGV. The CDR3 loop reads CASNPGGTVQYF. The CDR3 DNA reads TGTGCCAGCAACCCGGGGGGGACAGTTCAGTATTTT. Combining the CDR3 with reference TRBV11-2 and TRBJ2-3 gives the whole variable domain EAGVAQSPRYKIIEKRQSVAFWCNPISGHATLYWYQQILGQGPKLLIQFQNNGVVDDSQLPKDRFSAERLKGVDSTLKIQPAKLEDSAVYLCASNPGGTVQYFGPGTRLTVL.

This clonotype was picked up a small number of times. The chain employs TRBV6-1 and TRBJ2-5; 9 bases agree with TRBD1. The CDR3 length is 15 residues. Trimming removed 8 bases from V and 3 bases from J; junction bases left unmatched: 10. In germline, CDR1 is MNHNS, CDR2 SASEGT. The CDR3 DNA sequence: TGTGCCAGCTTTTCCGGGACAGGGTTTAAAGAGACCCAGTACTTC. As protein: CASFSGTGFKETQYF.

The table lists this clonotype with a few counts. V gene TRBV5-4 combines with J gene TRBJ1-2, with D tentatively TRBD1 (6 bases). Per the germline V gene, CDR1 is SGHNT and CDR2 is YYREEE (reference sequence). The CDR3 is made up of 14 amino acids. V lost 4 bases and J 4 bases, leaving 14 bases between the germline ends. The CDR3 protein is CASSLDRTVYGYTF. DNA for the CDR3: TGTGCCAGCAGCCTGGACAGAACCGTCTATGGCTACACCTTC.

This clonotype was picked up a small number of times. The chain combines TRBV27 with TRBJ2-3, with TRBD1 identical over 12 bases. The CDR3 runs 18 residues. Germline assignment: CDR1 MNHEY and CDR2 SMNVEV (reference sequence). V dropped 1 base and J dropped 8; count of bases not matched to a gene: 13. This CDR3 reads CASSLYTRDRGRPLTQYF. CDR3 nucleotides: TGTGCCAGCAGTTTATACACCAGGGACAGGGGGCGACCCCTTACGCAGTATTTT.

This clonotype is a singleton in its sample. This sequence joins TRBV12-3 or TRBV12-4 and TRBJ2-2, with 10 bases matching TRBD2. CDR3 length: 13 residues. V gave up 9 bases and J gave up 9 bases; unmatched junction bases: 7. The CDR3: CASTSGMVRELFF. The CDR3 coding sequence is TGTGCCAGTACTAGCGGGATGGTCCGGGAGCTGTTTTTT.

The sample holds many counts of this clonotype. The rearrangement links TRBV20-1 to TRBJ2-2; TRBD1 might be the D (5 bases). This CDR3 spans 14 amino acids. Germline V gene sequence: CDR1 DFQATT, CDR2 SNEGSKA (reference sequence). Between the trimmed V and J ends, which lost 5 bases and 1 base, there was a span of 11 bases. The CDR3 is CSALRAGNTGELFF. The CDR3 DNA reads TGCAGTGCTCTCAGGGCAGGGAACACCGGGGAGCTGTTTTTT.